A selection of T cell receptor beta chains follows, all from one sample in a study of T cell responses to AZD1222 COVID-19 vaccine. The table came from immunoSEQ multiplex PCR; TCRdb's copy has only in-frame clones and leaves some out. The table has around 190,000 clones, almost 95% seen once. This specimen consisted of peripheral blood, obtained on day 0 of AZD1222 vaccination. Receptor source: an adult in good health. Each CDR3 is given with its conserved first and last residue. A D gene is named only where the DNA matches it firmly. Not all rows give a size; the values are once, few, many and, for expanded clones, a class.

d_gene	v_gene	abundance	j_gene	CDR3nt	CDR3aa
TRBD2	TRBV7-3	.	TRBJ2-2	TGTGCCAGCAGCTTCTCGGGGGGGATGGGCGAGGAGCTGTTTTTT	CASSFSGGMGEELFF
.	TRBV11-2	.	TRBJ2-1	TGTGCCAGCAACCCGGGAGGGGGCCGGGGTAATGAGCAGTTCTTC	CASNPGGGRGNEQFF
.	TRBV10-3	.	TRBJ2-7	TGTGCCATCAGTTTGCAGGGCGCCTCCGACTACGAGCAGTACTTC	CAISLQGASDYEQYF
.	TRBV9	.	TRBJ1-5	TGTGCCAGCAGCGTAGCAGGGGCGCGGGGTCAGCCCCAGCATTTT	CASSVAGARGQPQHF
.	TRBV6-2/TRBV6-3	.	TRBJ1-1	TGTGCCAGCAGTTACTACACTGAAGCTTTCTTT	CASSYYTEAFF
TRBD1	TRBV10-1	.	TRBJ1-2	TGCGCCAGCAGTGAACAGGGGAGCTATGGCTACACCTTC	CASSEQGSYGYTF
TRBD1	TRBV24-1	.	TRBJ1-3	TGTGCCACCAGTGATCCCCGGACAGGGGGAAACACCATATATTTT	CATSDPRTGGNTIYF
.	TRBV5-5	.	TRBJ1-3	TGTGCCAGCAGCTTGCACCAGGGACCTGGAAACACCATATATTTT	CASSLHQGPGNTIYF
TRBD1	TRBV7-3	.	TRBJ2-7	TGTGCCAGCAGCTTAACGGGGGGACAGGTATACGAGCAGTACTTC	CASSLTGGQVYEQYF
TRBD1	TRBV12-3/TRBV12-4	few	TRBJ1-5	TGTGCCAGTGCCCTACAGGGGGGGCAGCCCCAGCATTTT	CASALQGGQPQHF
.	TRBV6-5	once	TRBJ2-7	TGTGCCAGCAGTCGGGACAACGTATACTCCTACGAGCAGTACTTC	CASSRDNVYSYEQYF
TRBD2	TRBV23-1	.	TRBJ2-2	TGCGCCAGCAGTCCCGGGGGGGGCACCGGGGAGCTGTTTTTT	CASSPGGGTGELFF
TRBD2	TRBV15	.	TRBJ2-6	TGTGCCCCCCGCCCGGGGGGGGGACCGTTTTTCTCTGGGGCCAACGTCCTGACTTTC	CAPRPGGGPFFSGANVLTF
TRBD1	TRBV10-3	.	TRBJ1-5	TGTGCCGTCAGTATTGGGACAGGAGATCAGCCCCAGCATTTT	CAVSIGTGDQPQHF
TRBD1	TRBV6-2/TRBV6-3	.	TRBJ1-5	TGTGCCAGCAGCTTTAGTACAGGGGCAGGGCAGCCCCAGCATTTT	CASSFSTGAGQPQHF
TRBD1	TRBV27	.	TRBJ1-2	TGTGCCAGCAGTTTGGCCGGGACAGGGGGGTATGGCTACACCTTC	CASSLAGTGGYGYTF
.	TRBV5-1	once	TRBJ1-1	TGCGCCAGCAGCTTGATGGGGGGCACTGAAGCTTTCTTT	CASSLMGGTEAFF
.	TRBV6-5	.	TRBJ1-3	TGTGCCAGCGGATGGGGAAACACCATATATTTT	CASGWGNTIYF
TRBD1	TRBV5-1	.	TRBJ2-5	TGCGCCAGCAGCGAGGGACAGGGGGCCTATGAGACCCAGTACTTC	CASSEGQGAYETQYF
TRBD1	TRBV2	.	TRBJ1-3	TGTGCCAGCAGTTGGGACAGTGGAAACACCATATATTTT	CASSWDSGNTIYF
.	TRBV4-2	.	TRBJ1-2	TGTGCCAGCAGCCAAGATGTACTAGGGTTAGGACAGTCCTATGGCTACACCTTC	CASSQDVLGLGQSYGYTF
.	TRBV11-3	.	TRBJ1-5	TGTGCCAGCAGCTTAGATGAGGGGGAACAGCCCCAGCATTTT	CASSLDEGEQPQHF
TRBD1	TRBV2	few	TRBJ2-7	TGTGCCAGCAGTGATTTGAGGACAGGGTTTTACGAGCAGTACTTC	CASSDLRTGFYEQYF
.	TRBV6-2/TRBV6-3	.	TRBJ1-5	TGTGCCAGCAGTTACCTTTGGCTAAATCAGCCCCAGCATTTT	CASSYLWLNQPQHF
.	TRBV18	.	TRBJ1-2	TGTGCCAGCTCAGAGGGGCAGGGGTCTGGCTACACCTTC	CASSEGQGSGYTF
TRBD1	TRBV7-9	.	TRBJ1-4	TGTGCCAGCAGCCGGGACAGGCTTAATGAAAAACTGTTTTTT	CASSRDRLNEKLFF
.	TRBV5-6	.	TRBJ1-6	TGTGCCAGCAGCTTGGTGGGGACTATAGGTAATTCACCCCTCCACTTT	CASSLVGTIGNSPLHF
.	TRBV7-2	.	TRBJ1-1	TGTGCCAGCAGCTTATTGAGGGAAGCTTTCTTT	CASSLLREAFF
.	TRBV9	once	TRBJ1-2	TGTGCCAGCAGCGTAGAGAGCCAGTCCCTCGCAGGGATCGGCTACACCTTC	CASSVESQSLAGIGYTF
.	TRBV27	.	TRBJ2-1	TGTGCCAGCAGTTTCAACATCCGGAGAGGCTCCTACAATGAGCAGTTCTTC	CASSFNIRRGSYNEQFF
.	TRBV5-5	.	TRBJ1-1	TGTGCCAGCAGCTTGGTTGAGGAAGCTTTCTTT	CASSLVEEAFF